This TCR beta chain was sequenced in a study of blood T cell repertoires in COVID-19. About the research overall: The United States, Italy and Spain were the sources of the acute and convalescent COVID-19 samples. The analysed material was cDNA or gDNA that came from T cells, B-cell-depleted T cells, or PBMCs.

V lost 3 bases and J lost 11; bases outside the gene matches: 8. Germline values: CDR1 SGHTA, CDR2 FQGNSA. There are 14 residues in the CDR3. Original methodology: From reference gene primer amplification, estimates of nucleated cell counts were derived. Some clones are missing from TCRdb's copy, which holds only in-frame ones; the method was immunoSEQ multiplex PCR. Clone size and V and J calls were adopted from that table, with D and trimming inferred from the DNA. The sample carries 70,000 to 90,000 clones, almost 85% recorded once. The V gene is TRBV7-2, the J gene TRBJ2-2; 8 bases are shared with TRBD2. Sequenced material: peripheral blood. The source is a woman older than 75 with acute or convalescent COVID-19. CDR3 region: CASSFNRLAGELFF. Written as DNA, the CDR3 is TGTGCCAGCAGCTTCAATCGGCTAGCGGGCGAGCTGTTTTTT.